What follows are 32 T cell receptor beta chains derived from one specimen sequenced in a study of blood T cell repertoires in COVID-19. Assay used: immunoSEQ multiplex PCR; TCRdb lists only in-frame clones, some missing. This table holds some 110,000 clones, around 86% found once. The sequenced sample consisted of peripheral blood. The receptor set was obtained from a man aged 65 to 85 with acute or convalescent COVID-19.

This chain connects TRBV5-1 to TRBJ2-1; 16 bases map to TRBD2. Germline CDR1 reads SGHRS; CDR2 reads YFSETQ. J lost 3 bases, V lost 1 base, and 4 bases had no gene match. The CDR3 totals 18 residues. As DNA, the CDR3 is TGCGCCAGCAGCTTGAAGGGACTAGCGGGAGGGATCTACAATGAGCAGTTCTTC. It translates to CASSLKGLAGGIYNEQFF.

The chain uses TRBV6-5 and TRBJ1-3; D gene ambiguous. Germline V gene lookup returns CDR1 MNHEY and CDR2 SVGAGI. The CDR3 spans 13 residues. V was shortened by 7 bases and J by 4 bases, with 11 bases between the two germline ends. The CDR3 loop reads CASIPPGGNTIYF. In nucleotides, the CDR3 is TGTGCCAGCATCCCGCCAGGAGGAAACACCATATATTTT.

In the case of this clone: This sample includes further DNA sequences coding for the same CDR3. V and J are TRBV5-1 and TRBJ1-4; TRBD1 aligns across 10 bases. CDR1 SGHRS and CDR2 YFSETQ come from the germline V gene. CDR3 length equals 14 residues. Germline trimming cut 4 bases from V and 8 bases from J; bases unmatched to any gene: 5. As DNA, the CDR3 is TGCGCCAGCAGCCCCGACAGGGGGCGCGAAAAACTGTTTTTT. Its translation is CASSPDRGREKLFF.

The chain recombines TRBV3-1 (or the pseudogene TRBV3-2) with TRBJ1-4; 7 bases are a match to TRBD1. CDR1 and CDR2 (germline): LGHDT, YNNKEL (reference sequence). The CDR3 is 15 amino acids. V gave up 4 bases and J gave up 5 bases; unmatched junction bases: 7. This CDR3 reads CASSLGQAGNEKLFF. CDR3 sequence (DNA): TGTGCCAGCAGCCTCGGACAGGCAGGCAATGAAAAACTGTTTTTT.

The rearrangement joins TRBV19 to TRBJ2-5; 8 positions match TRBD1. J gave up 5 bases and V 5 bases, and 4 bases lay outside the gene matches. The germline V gene has CDR1 LNHDA and CDR2 SQIVND (reference sequence). The CDR3 has 13 residues. CDR3 DNA sequence: TGTGCCAGTAGTGTGACAGGGGTGGAGACCCAGTACTTC. Protein: CASSVTGVETQYF.

The V and J genes are TRBV5-1 and TRBJ2-7, with 12 nucleotides matching TRBD1. Germline-derived CDR1 and CDR2 are SGHRS and YFSETQ. V trimming: 4 bases; J trimming: 9 bases; junction bases outside the gene matches: 11. CDR3 size: 15 residues. CDR3 region: CASSGGTGGSRGQYF. CDR3 coding DNA: TGCGCCAGCAGCGGCGGGACAGGGGGCTCAAGAGGGCAGTACTTC. Combining the CDR3 with reference TRBV5-1 and TRBJ2-7 gives the whole variable domain KAGVTQTPRYLIKTRGQQVTLSCSPISGHRSVSWYQQTPGQGLQFLFEYFSETQRNKGNFPGRFSGRQFSNSRSEMNVSTLELGDSALYLCASSGGTGGSRGQYFGPGTRLTVT.

This clone has just a few counts. The DNA for the CDR3 is TGTGCCAGCACCCAGGCAGGATTTAACTATGGCTACACCTTC. Amino acid sequence: CASTQAGFNYGYTF. The rearrangement uses TRBV6-5 and TRBJ1-2, with D unresolved. Trimming shortened V by 7 bases and J by 1 base, and 13 bases separated the two germline ends. The CDR3 has 14 amino acids. CDR1 is MNHEY and CDR2 is SVGAGI in the germline V gene.

The chain has TRBV7-2 and TRBJ1-1; tentative D call: TRBD1 (6 bases). Between the trimmed V and J ends, which lost 0 bases and 2 bases, there was a span of 16 bases. The length of the CDR3 is 17 residues. The germline V gene encodes CDR1 SGHTA and CDR2 FQGNSA. CDR3 sequence reads: CASSLAQRGAGNTEAFF. CDR3 nucleotides: TGTGCCAGCAGCTTAGCTCAACGGGGGGCCGGAAACACTGAAGCTTTCTTT.

J is TRBJ1-5 and V is TRBV6-5, with 7 bases matching TRBD1. The junction had 7 bases not matched to a gene; V was cut back by 7 bases and J by 7 bases. The CDR3 runs 13 residues. Per germline, CDR1 MNHEY and CDR2 SVGAGI. CDR3 nucleotides: TGTGCCAGCAATCACGACAGGGTCCAGCCCCAGCATTTT. It codes for CASNHDRVQPQHF.

The rearrangement joins TRBV3-1 (or the pseudogene TRBV3-2) to TRBJ2-1; 7 nucleotides line up with TRBD2. The V segment lost 1 base and the J segment 7 bases; nucleotides outside the gene matches: 7. The CDR3 loop spans 15 amino acids. CDR1 is LGHDT and CDR2 is YNNKEL in the germline V gene (reference sequence). CDR3 sequence: CASSQGGLVRNEQFF. As DNA, the CDR3 is TGTGCCAGCAGCCAAGGTGGACTAGTTAGGAATGAGCAGTTCTTC.

The chain carries TRBV6-1 and TRBJ2-1; 12 bases agree with TRBD2. Looked up from germline, CDR1 is MNHNS and CDR2 is SASEGT. The CDR3 is 16 residues long. The ends lost 4 bases at V and 7 bases at J; junction bases unmatched: 8. The CDR3 region is CASSAKTSGSVNEQFF. CDR3 coding DNA: TGTGCCAGCAGTGCTAAGACTAGCGGGAGTGTAAATGAGCAGTTCTTC.

The chain recombines TRBV7-9 with TRBJ2-1; 8 nucleotides agree with TRBD1. CDR1 is SEHNR, CDR2 FQNEAQ, per germline (reference sequence). The junction had 15 bases not matched to a gene; V was cut back by 4 bases and J by 7 bases. The CDR3 is 17 amino acids. The CDR3 loop is CASSSPPGTGDSNEQFF. CDR3 coding DNA: TGTGCCAGCAGCTCCCCCCCCGGGACAGGCGATAGTAATGAGCAGTTCTTC.

The CDR3 DNA sequence: TGTGCCAGCAGCAATGGACAGGGGAGCAATCAGCCCCAGCATTTT. It translates to CASSNGQGSNQPQHF. The rearrangement joins TRBV6-4 to TRBJ1-5; 9 nucleotides align to TRBD1. The CDR3 sequence is 15 residues long. Germline-derived CDR1 and CDR2 are MRHNA and SNTAGT. V gave up 6 bases and J gave up 1 base; unmatched junction bases: 4.

The chain combines TRBV5-6 with TRBJ1-1, with a weak D call TRBD1 (5 bases). This CDR3 is built from 16 residues. The V end was cut by 0 bases, the J end by 5 bases, with 17 bases between. Germline loops: CDR1 SGHDT, CDR2 YYEEEE. The CDR3 here is CASSLVAGHLRTEAFF. DNA of the CDR3: TGTGCCAGCAGCTTGGTGGCAGGACACCTTCGGACTGAAGCTTTCTTT.

The chain recombines TRBV27 with TRBJ1-2; TRBD1 agrees at 7 bases. Germline V gene data show CDR1 as MNHEY and CDR2 as SMNVEV (reference sequence). This CDR3 region has 13 residues. Trimming took 1 base from V and 8 from J; bases not matched to a gene: 4. CDR3: CASSLWDSEGYTF. CDR3 bases: TGTGCCAGCAGTTTATGGGACAGCGAAGGCTACACCTTC.

The V call is TRBV7-3, the J call TRBJ2-3; weak D call: TRBD2 (6 bases). The CDR3 loop spans 15 amino acids. Trimming left V 1 base short and J 1 base short, with 9 bases between. Germline V gives CDR1 SGHTA, CDR2 FQGTGA. The CDR3 protein is CASSLIGGGTDTQYF. The CDR3 nucleotides are TGTGCCAGCAGCTTAATTGGCGGGGGCACAGATACGCAGTATTTT.

This chain joins TRBV3-1 (or the pseudogene TRBV3-2) and TRBJ2-3; D unclear. The germline V gene encodes CDR1 LGHDT and CDR2 YNNKEL (reference sequence). The V gene lost 4 bases and the J gene lost 0 bases, with 14 bases spanning the gap. The length of the CDR3 is 16 residues. The CDR3 loop is CASSPILKSSTDTQYF. CDR3 DNA: TGTGCCAGCAGCCCGATACTAAAAAGTAGCACAGATACGCAGTATTTT.

The J gene is TRBJ2-1, the V gene TRBV5-1; no definite D call. V was pared by 2 bases and J by 4 bases, with 10 bases between. Germline CDR1 SGHRS, CDR2 YFSETQ. The CDR3 is 14 amino acids. CDR3 sequence: CASSLKAEYNEQFF. The CDR3 nucleotides are TGCGCCAGCAGCTTAAAGGCGGAATACAATGAGCAGTTCTTC.

The chain uses TRBV29-1 and TRBJ2-3; 11 nucleotides line up with TRBD1. This CDR3 is built from 14 residues. The germline V gene encodes CDR1 SQVTM and CDR2 ANQGSEA. The junction had 4 bases not matched to a gene; V was cut back by 7 bases and J by 1 base. DNA of the CDR3: TGCAGCGCCGCGGGACAGGGGGGCACAGATACGCAGTATTTT. Protein: CSAAGQGGTDTQYF.

V is TRBV5-6 and J is TRBJ1-5; TRBD1 matches 8 bases. Germline V gene lookup returns CDR1 SGHDT and CDR2 YYEEEE. The CDR3 covers 13 residues. J was trimmed by 5 bases and V by 3 bases; bases with no gene match: 1. CDR3: CASSSDRDQPQHF. CDR3 DNA: TGTGCCAGCAGCTCGGACAGGGATCAGCCCCAGCATTTT.

This clone was counted only a few times. V gene TRBV28 combines with J gene TRBJ1-2; 7 bases map to TRBD1. This CDR3 contains 12 residues. The V and J ends lost 6 bases and 12 bases, in that order; junction bases with no gene match: 10. From germline, CDR1 is MDHEN and CDR2 SYDVKM. The CDR3: CASSRSGGYDTF. DNA for the CDR3: TGTGCCAGCAGCCGATCAGGGGGTTACGACACCTTC.

The chain links TRBV5-1 to TRBJ2-1; possible D gene TRBD2, 6 bases. The ends were cut back, 4 bases at V and 0 bases at J, with 14 bases in the middle. The CDR3 is 16 amino acids. Germline V gene sequence: CDR1 SGHRS, CDR2 YFSETQ. The CDR3 is CASSAGTPSSYNEQFF. Written as DNA, the CDR3 is TGCGCCAGCAGCGCCGGGACTCCTAGCTCCTACAATGAGCAGTTCTTC.

The chain couples TRBV6-1 to TRBJ1-2, with TRBD1 matching 8 bases. The length of the CDR3 is 15 residues. Germline assignment: CDR1 MNHNS and CDR2 SASEGT. Losses at the gene ends were 3 bases for V and 4 bases for J; bases not matched to a gene: 7. In DNA, the CDR3 is TGTGCCAGCAGTGATTTGTGGGGGACAGGCTATGGCTACACCTTC. Translating gives CASSDLWGTGYGYTF.

J is TRBJ2-7 and V is TRBV7-9; D possibly corresponds to TRBD1 (6 bases). The V end was cut by 0 bases, the J end by 2 bases, with 11 bases between. Germline V gene sequence: CDR1 SEHNR, CDR2 FQNEAQ (reference sequence). The CDR3 is made up of 15 amino acids. Here the CDR3 reads CASSLATGDPYEQYF. The CDR3 nucleotides read TGTGCCAGCAGCTTAGCGACAGGCGATCCCTACGAGCAGTACTTC.

The J gene is TRBJ1-2, the V gene TRBV18, with TRBD1 identical over 7 bases. V trimming: 2 bases; J trimming: 6 bases; junction bases outside the gene matches: 9. CDR1 KGHSH and CDR2 LQKENI come from the germline V gene. The CDR3 runs 15 residues. The CDR3 loop reads CASSPGGHDRDGYTF. The CDR3 nucleotides are TGTGCCAGCTCACCAGGAGGGCACGACAGGGATGGCTACACCTTC.

The CDR3: CASSPTGVEQYF. The CDR3 DNA reads TGTGCCAGCAGCCCGACAGGGGTCGAGCAGTACTTC. This chain uses TRBV2 with TRBJ2-7; 8 bases fit TRBD1. This CDR3 spans 12 amino acids. Germline-derived CDR1 and CDR2 are SNHLY and FYNNEI. V dropped 6 bases and J dropped 6; count of bases not matched to a gene: 4.

The rearrangement joins TRBV7-2 to TRBJ2-2; TRBD2 is a possible D gene (6 bases). Per the germline V gene, CDR1 is SGHTA and CDR2 is FQGNSA. V dropped 1 base and J dropped 6 bases, with 15 bases sitting between them. This CDR3 has 16 amino acids. The CDR3 loop reads CASSLGVGRGPGELFF. CDR3 in DNA: TGTGCCAGCAGCTTAGGAGTCGGGCGGGGCCCCGGGGAGCTGTTTTTT.

The rearrangement joins TRBV14 to TRBJ2-7, with no clear D. V shed 4 bases and J shed 2 bases, with 3 bases lying between them. Germline CDR1 reads SGHDN; CDR2 reads FVKESK. The CDR3 sequence is 11 residues long. CDR3 nucleotide sequence: TGTGCCAGCAGCCCGGCCTACGAGCAGTACTTC. Protein product: CASSPAYEQYF.

The chain carries TRBV19 and TRBJ2-6; no clear D gene. The germline gives CDR1 LNHDA, CDR2 SQIVND (reference sequence). The CDR3 has 14 residues. V gave up 3 bases and J gave up 3 bases, with 6 bases separating them. DNA for the CDR3: TGTGCCAGTAGTATCCAGGTTGGGGCCAACGTCCTGACTTTC. Translating it yields CASSIQVGANVLTF.

This clone appeared once. The V and J genes are TRBV19 and TRBJ2-1; 12 bases fit TRBD2. Germline lookup yields CDR1 LNHDA and CDR2 SQIVND (reference sequence). This CDR3 is 15 amino acids long. Trimming took 7 bases from V and 9 from J; bases not matched to a gene: 10. CDR3 nucleotide sequence: TGTGCCAGTATGATGACTAGCGGGGGATCGGGTGAGCAGTTCTTC. This sequence encodes CASMMTSGGSGEQFF.

The chain is built from TRBV4-2 and TRBJ1-1; D is possibly TRBD1 (6 bases). The V end lost 0 bases, the J end lost 4 bases, and 12 bases lay between the germline ends. Looked up from germline, CDR1 is LGHNA and CDR2 is YNFKEQ. The CDR3 contains 15 residues. The CDR3 loop is CASSQDPRGITEAFF. CDR3 bases: TGTGCCAGCAGCCAAGATCCCAGGGGTATCACTGAAGCTTTCTTT.

CDR3 amino acids: CARSLGRAFLAKNIQYF. The CDR3 nucleotides are TGCGCCAGATCGCTAGGTAGAGCATTCCTAGCCAAAAACATTCAGTACTTC. The chain recombines TRBV23-1 with TRBJ2-4; D ambiguous. TRBV23-1 carries the ORF label, with uncertain function. The CDR3 loop spans 17 amino acids. V was cut by 9 bases and J by 0 bases, with 21 bases left in between.